These 18 T cell receptor beta chains were all obtained from the same sample, sequenced in a study of blood T cell repertoires in COVID-19. Sequencing used immunoSEQ multiplex PCR; TCRdb keeps in-frame clones, though not all of them. The sample lists roughly 200,000 clones, 84% occurring once. What was sequenced was peripheral blood. The receptors stem from a man aged 45-65 years with active or convalescent COVID-19.

J is TRBJ1-1 and V is TRBV30, with 7 bases aligning to TRBD1. Germline CDR1 GTSNPN, CDR2 SVGIG (reference sequence). This CDR3 has 14 amino acids. V lost 4 bases and J lost 4; bases outside the gene matches: 9. CDR3 sequence (DNA): TGTGCCTGGACCGGCAGGGGGTTGGTCACTGAAGCTTTCTTT. This gives the protein CAWTGRGLVTEAFF.

The chain uses TRBV6-5 and TRBJ1-1, with 11 bases aligning to TRBD1. The length of the CDR3 is 15 residues. The junction had 3 bases not matched to a gene; V was cut back by 2 bases and J by 4 bases. CDR1 and CDR2 from the germline V gene are MNHEY and SVGAGI. The CDR3 nucleotides are TGTGCCAGCAGTTACCGGGACAGGGGGAGCACTGAAGCTTTCTTT. Translation: CASSYRDRGSTEAFF.

V and J are TRBV6-6 and TRBJ1-5; the D gene is possibly TRBD1 (6 bases). The V end lost 6 bases, the J end lost 4 bases, and 13 bases lay between the germline ends. This CDR3 has 14 residues. Germline V lookup: CDR1 MNHNY, CDR2 SVGAGI (reference sequence). CDR3: CASSTSTGNQPQHF. The CDR3 DNA sequence: TGTGCCAGCAGCACCTCGACAGGTAATCAGCCCCAGCATTTT.

The chain is built from TRBV30 and TRBJ2-5; possible D gene TRBD2, 6 bases. The length of the CDR3 is 15 residues. Germline-derived CDR1 and CDR2 are GTSNPN and SVGIG (reference sequence). The V gene lost 1 base and the J gene lost 1 base, with 13 bases spanning the gap. CDR3 sequence: CAWSANSGSQETQYF. CDR3 in DNA: TGTGCCTGGAGTGCCAACAGCGGGTCCCAAGAGACCCAGTACTTC.

The chain couples TRBV20-1 to TRBJ2-5; no reliable D call. This CDR3 is built from 11 residues. CDR1 and CDR2 from the germline V gene are DFQATT and SNEGSKA (reference sequence). V gave up 3 bases and J gave up 5 bases, with 7 bases separating them. The CDR3 nucleotides are TGCAGTGCTAGTGGTGAGGAGACCCAGTACTTC. This sequence encodes CSASGEETQYF.

The chain couples TRBV6-4 to TRBJ1-2; D is unclear. This CDR3 spans 13 amino acids. V was cut by 10 bases and J by 5 bases, with 17 bases left in between. Germline V gives CDR1 MRHNA, CDR2 SNTAGT. CDR3 protein: CATPPYVVYGYTF. CDR3 in DNA: TGTGCCACCCCCCCCTATGTAGTGTATGGCTACACCTTC.

This rearrangement joins TRBV5-1 to TRBJ2-2; D is unresolved. This CDR3 spans 16 amino acids. The germline V gene has CDR1 SGHRS and CDR2 YFSETQ. V was clipped by 0 bases and J by 1 base, with 10 bases between them. The DNA for the CDR3 is TGCGCCAGCAGCTTGGGGGCGTCCCTGAACACCGGGGAGCTGTTTTTT. Translation: CASSLGASLNTGELFF.

This chain uses TRBV5-4 with TRBJ2-5; 12 bases align to TRBD1. Germline lookup yields CDR1 SGHNT and CDR2 YYREEE (reference sequence). Losses at the gene ends were 0 bases for V and 4 bases for J; bases not matched to a gene: 4. The CDR3 is 16 amino acids. The CDR3 region has the DNA TGTGCCAGCAGCTTGGGGGGACAGGGGGCGCGAGAGACCCAGTACTTC. Residues: CASSLGGQGARETQYF.

This clone is a singleton in its sample. The V and J genes are TRBV28 and TRBJ1-1; possible D gene TRBD1, 5 bases. Per germline, CDR1 MDHEN and CDR2 SYDVKM. V was cut by 2 bases and J by 4 bases, with 11 bases left in between. The CDR3 is made up of 14 amino acids. In DNA, the CDR3 is TGTGCCAGCAGTTTAATACAGGAGGGCACTGAAGCTTTCTTT. Amino acid sequence: CASSLIQEGTEAFF.

The chain is built from TRBV2 and TRBJ1-1, with D tentatively TRBD1 (5 bases). The CDR3 has 14 residues. V shed 7 bases and J shed 1 base, with 13 bases lying between them. Per germline, CDR1 SNHLY and CDR2 FYNNEI. In DNA form, the CDR3 reads TGTGCCAGCATGAGGAGGGGACCGAACACTGAAGCTTTCTTT. Protein sequence: CASMRRGPNTEAFF.

CDR3 loop: CASSGIQRGGETQYF. CDR3 coding DNA: TGTGCCAGCAGCGGAATCCAGCGGGGCGGGGAGACCCAGTACTTC. The gene calls are TRBV5-5 and TRBJ2-5; TRBD2 matches at 7 bases. This CDR3 has 15 residues. Germline assignment: CDR1 SGHKS and CDR2 YYEKEE (reference sequence). V was clipped by 4 bases and J by 5 bases; unmatched bases: 11.

J is TRBJ1-6 and V is TRBV9; TRBD1 agrees at 8 bases. Germline assignment: CDR1 SGDLS and CDR2 YYNGEE. The CDR3 runs to 15 residues. Trimming at V came to 5 bases and at J to 6 bases, leaving 7 bases not matched to a gene. In DNA, the CDR3 is TGTGCCAGCAGGCCTCGGACAGGGACTAATTCACCCCTCCACTTT. Translating it yields CASRPRTGTNSPLHF.

The chain links TRBV2 to TRBJ2-7; D perhaps matches TRBD1 (6 bases). Germline loops: CDR1 SNHLY, CDR2 FYNNEI. V was trimmed by 6 bases and J by 4 bases, leaving 13 bases between them. The CDR3 covers 13 residues. CDR3 coding DNA: TGTGCCAGCAGCGGGGACACCAAATACGAGCAGTACTTC. This translates into CASSGDTKYEQYF. The full variable domain, in which reference TRBV2 and TRBJ2-7 provide the parts outside the CDR3, is EPEVTQTPSHQVTQMGQEVILRCVPISNHLYFYWYRQILGQKVEFLVSFYNNEISEKSEIFDDQFSVERPDGSNFTLKIRSTKLEDSAMYFCASSGDTKYEQYFGPGTRLTVT.

This chain joins TRBV4-3 and TRBJ1-5; weak D call: TRBD1 (5 bases). The CDR3 is 16 residues long. CDR1 and CDR2 from the germline V gene are LGHNA and YSLEER. Trimming pared 0 bases from V and 1 base from J, leaving 10 bases between. This CDR3 reads CASSQDAGLSNQPQHF. CDR3 sequence (DNA): TGCGCCAGCAGCCAAGATGCGGGACTGAGCAATCAGCCCCAGCATTTT.

V gene TRBV6-2 or TRBV6-3 combines with J gene TRBJ1-2; maybe TRBD1 (6 bases). V was pared by 5 bases and J by 6 bases, with 19 bases between. This CDR3 region has 15 residues. Per germline, CDR1 MNHEY and CDR2 SVGEGT. The CDR3 DNA sequence: TGTGCCAGCAGTATCCAACTACAGGGTGAGAATGGCTACACCTTC. Translated, it gives CASSIQLQGENGYTF.

The chain recombines TRBV29-1 with TRBJ1-1; 8 nucleotides agree with TRBD1. The CDR3 runs to 13 residues. CDR1 is SQVTM, CDR2 ANQGSEA, per germline. V gave up 7 bases and J gave up 1 base; unmatched junction bases: 5. This CDR3 is CSAKGQANTEAFF. CDR3 bases: TGCAGCGCTAAGGGACAGGCGAACACTGAAGCTTTCTTT.

The rearrangement uses TRBV29-1 and TRBJ1-4; 11 positions agree with TRBD1. The germline gives CDR1 SQVTM, CDR2 ANQGSEA. The CDR3 contains 14 residues. The CDR3 loop reads CSAGTGGSNEKLFF. CDR3 sequence (DNA): TGCAGTGCCGGGACAGGGGGATCTAATGAAAAACTGTTTTTT.

This chain links TRBV24-1 with TRBJ2-7; no definite D call. The CDR3 length is 14 residues. Trimming removed 0 bases from V and 2 bases from J, with 7 bases in between. Germline V lookup: CDR1 KGHDR, CDR2 SFDVKD. DNA for the CDR3: TGTGCCACCAGTGATTTGCAACAGCCCTACGAGCAGTACTTC. Protein: CATSDLQQPYEQYF.